The present T cell receptor (beta chain) was sequenced within a study of T-cell reconstitution after alpha-beta-depleted transplantation in children. Unique molecular identifiers were incorporated during preparation of the TCRbeta library. MiXCR was run by TCRdb on the PCR reads, yielding one entry per CDR3 protein. The sample has more than 300,000 distinct CDR3 sequences, about 17% seen once; the top ten hold about 41%. Trimming removed 4 bases from V and 0 bases from J, with 11 bases in between. Germline V gene lookup returns CDR1 KGHDR and CDR2 SFDVKD. The CDR3 consists of 15 residues. Sequenced here: PBMCs, mostly from graft donor cells, sampled 360 days after TCRalphabeta/CD19-depleted stem cell transplant. This chain joins TRBV24-1 and TRBJ2-5; no definite D call. This clonotype was obtained from a male patient aged 2 to 10 who had a stem cell transplant for acute lymphoblastic leukemia, so the T cells may come from the graft donor. The chain's CDR3 is CATSDRTAYQETQYF. The CDR3 region has the DNA TGTGCCACCAGTGACCGGACGGCGTACCAAGAGACCCAGTACTTC.